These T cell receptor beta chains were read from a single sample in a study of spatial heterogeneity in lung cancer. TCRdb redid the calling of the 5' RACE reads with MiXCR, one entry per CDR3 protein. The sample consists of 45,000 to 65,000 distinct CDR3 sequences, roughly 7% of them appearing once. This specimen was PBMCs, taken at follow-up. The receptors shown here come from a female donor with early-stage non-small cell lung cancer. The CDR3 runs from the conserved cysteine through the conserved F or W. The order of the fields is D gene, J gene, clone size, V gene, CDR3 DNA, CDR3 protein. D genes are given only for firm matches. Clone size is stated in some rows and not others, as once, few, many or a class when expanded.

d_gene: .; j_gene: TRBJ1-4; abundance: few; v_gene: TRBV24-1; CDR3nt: TGTGCCACCAGTGATGCAGGGCCCCGGACCTCTGAAAAACTGTTTTTT; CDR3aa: CATSDAGPRTSEKLFF
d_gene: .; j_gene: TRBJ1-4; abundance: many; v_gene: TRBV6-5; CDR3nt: TGTGCCAGCAGTAACCGATACCGGGGTGAACTGTTTTTT; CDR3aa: CASSNRYRGELFF
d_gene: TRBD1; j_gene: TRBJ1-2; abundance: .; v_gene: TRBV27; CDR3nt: TGTGCCAGCAGTTTGTCAAGACAGGGCACCTATGGCTACACCTTC; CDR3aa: CASSLSRQGTYGYTF
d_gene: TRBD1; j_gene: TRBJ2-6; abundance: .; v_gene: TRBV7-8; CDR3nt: TGTGCCAGCAGCACCCGGACAGGGCAGCTGACTTTC; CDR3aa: CASSTRTGQLTF
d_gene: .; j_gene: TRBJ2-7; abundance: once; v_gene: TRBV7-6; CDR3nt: TGTGCCAGCAGCTTAGGAACCCCGGGAGAGCAGTACTTC; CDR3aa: CASSLGTPGEQYF
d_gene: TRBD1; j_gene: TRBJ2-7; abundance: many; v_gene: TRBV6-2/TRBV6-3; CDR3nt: TGTGCCAGCACACGACAGGGGGAGATCTACGAGCAGTACTTC; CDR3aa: CASTRQGEIYEQYF
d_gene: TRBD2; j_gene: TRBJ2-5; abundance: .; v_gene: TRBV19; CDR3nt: TGTGCCAGTAGTATACGCCAGCGGGGGGCTACGTACCAAGAGACCCAGTACTTC; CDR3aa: CASSIRQRGATYQETQYF
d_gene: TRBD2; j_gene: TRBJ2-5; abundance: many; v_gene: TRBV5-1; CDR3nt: TGCGCCAGCAGCCGAGGGACTAGCGGGGGTGAGACCCAGTACTTC; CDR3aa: CASSRGTSGGETQYF
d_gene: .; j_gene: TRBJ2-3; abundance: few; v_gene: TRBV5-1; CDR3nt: TGCGCCAGCAGAGCGCCGGGTAGCACAGATACGCAGTATTTT; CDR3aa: CASRAPGSTDTQYF
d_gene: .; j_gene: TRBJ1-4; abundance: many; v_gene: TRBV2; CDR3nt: TGTGCCAGCAGCCTCTCTGAAAAACTGTTTTTT; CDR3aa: CASSLSEKLFF
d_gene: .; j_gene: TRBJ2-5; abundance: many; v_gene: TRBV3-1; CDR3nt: TGTGCCAGCAGAGAAAGGGGGACACTAGAGACCCAGTACTTC; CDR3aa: CASRERGTLETQYF
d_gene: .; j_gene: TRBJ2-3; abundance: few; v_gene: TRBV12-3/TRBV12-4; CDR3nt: TGTGCCAGCAGGACTAGGGAAAGCACAGATACGCAGTATTTT; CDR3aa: CASRTRESTDTQYF
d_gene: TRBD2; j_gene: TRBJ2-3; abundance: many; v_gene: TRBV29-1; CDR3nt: TGCAGCGTTGAAGGGGACCGACTAGCGGGGGCCCCCAGGGATACGCAGTATTTT; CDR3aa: CSVEGDRLAGAPRDTQYF
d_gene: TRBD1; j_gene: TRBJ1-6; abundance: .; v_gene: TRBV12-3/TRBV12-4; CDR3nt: TGTGCCAGCGGTCCACAGGGGGGATTTTCACCCCTCCACTTT; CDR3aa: CASGPQGGFSPLHF
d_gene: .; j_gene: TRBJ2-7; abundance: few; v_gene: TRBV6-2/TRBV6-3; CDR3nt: TGTGCCAGCGTCCGGGACGGTAACTACGAGCAGTACTTC; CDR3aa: CASVRDGNYEQYF
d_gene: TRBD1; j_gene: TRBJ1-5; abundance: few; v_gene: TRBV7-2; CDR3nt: TGTGCCAGCAGCTTGGGACAGGGTGGGGATCAGCCCCAGCATTTT; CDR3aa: CASSLGQGGDQPQHF
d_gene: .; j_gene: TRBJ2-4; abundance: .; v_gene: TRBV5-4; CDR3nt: TGTGCCAGCAGCTTAAATGGAGGGTCAACCAAAAACATTCAGTACTTC; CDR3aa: CASSLNGGSTKNIQYF
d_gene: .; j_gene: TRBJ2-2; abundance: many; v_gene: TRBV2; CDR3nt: TGTGCCAGCAGCTCGACAGGAACGACCGGGGAGCTGTTTTTT; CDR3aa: CASSSTGTTGELFF
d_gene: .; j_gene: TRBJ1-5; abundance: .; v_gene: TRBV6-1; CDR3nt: TGTGCCAGCAGTGAAGCGCGGGGGAACCGTCAGCCCCAGCATTTT; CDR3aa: CASSEARGNRQPQHF
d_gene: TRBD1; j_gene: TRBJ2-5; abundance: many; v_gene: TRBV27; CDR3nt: TGTGCCAGCAGTTCGCACCTTTACAGGGGGCGAGAGACCCAGTACTTC; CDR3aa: CASSSHLYRGRETQYF
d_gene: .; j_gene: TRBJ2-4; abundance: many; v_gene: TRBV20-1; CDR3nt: TGCAGTGCTAGAAGGGACGAGGGCAAAAACATTCAGTACTTC; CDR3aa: CSARRDEGKNIQYF
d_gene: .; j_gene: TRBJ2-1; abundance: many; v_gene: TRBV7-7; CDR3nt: TGTGCCAGCAGCTCCCGGGACGGAGCCTACAATGAGCAGTTCTTC; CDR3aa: CASSSRDGAYNEQFF
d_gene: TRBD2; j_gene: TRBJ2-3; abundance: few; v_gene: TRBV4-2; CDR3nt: TGTGCCAGCAGCATTAAGCAGCGGGGGGGAACAGATACGCAGTATTTT; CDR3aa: CASSIKQRGGTDTQYF
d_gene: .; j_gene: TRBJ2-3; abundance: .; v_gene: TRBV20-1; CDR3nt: TGCAGTGCTAGAACCTGGCAGGATACGAGCACAGATACGCAGTATTTT; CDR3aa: CSARTWQDTSTDTQYF
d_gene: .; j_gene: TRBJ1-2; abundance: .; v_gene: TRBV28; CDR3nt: TGTGCCATTTCGGACTATGGCTACACCTTC; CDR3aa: CAISDYGYTF
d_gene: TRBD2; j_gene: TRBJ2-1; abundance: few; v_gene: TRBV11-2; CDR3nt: TGTGCCAGCAGCTTAAGCCCTAGCGGGGGGGCTGGGGACAATGAGCAGTTCTTC; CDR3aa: CASSLSPSGGAGDNEQFF
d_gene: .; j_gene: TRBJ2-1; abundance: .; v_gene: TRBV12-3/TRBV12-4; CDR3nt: TGTGCCAGCAACCAACCTCCGTTATACAATGAGCAGTTCTTC; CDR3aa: CASNQPPLYNEQFF
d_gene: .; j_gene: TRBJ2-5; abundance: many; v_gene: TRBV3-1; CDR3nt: TGTGCCAGCAGCCAAGATGGAGGGGAAGAGACCCAGTACTTC; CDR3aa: CASSQDGGEETQYF
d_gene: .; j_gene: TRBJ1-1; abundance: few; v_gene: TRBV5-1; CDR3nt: TGCGCCAGCAGCCCGAGTGGTCTTCGGGACACTGAAGCTTTCTTT; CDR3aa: CASSPSGLRDTEAFF
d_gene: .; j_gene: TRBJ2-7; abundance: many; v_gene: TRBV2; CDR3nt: TGTGCCAGCATGCTCAGAGGGGAACGGAGAGAGCAGTACTTC; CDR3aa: CASMLRGERREQYF
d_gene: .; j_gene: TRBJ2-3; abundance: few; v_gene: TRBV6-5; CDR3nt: TGTGCCAGCAGGGCCCTAGCAGATACGCAGTATTTT; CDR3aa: CASRALADTQYF
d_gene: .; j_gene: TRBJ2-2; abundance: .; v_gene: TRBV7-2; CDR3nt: TGTGCCAGCAGCTTTAAGACCCGACCCGGGGAGCTGTTTTTT; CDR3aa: CASSFKTRPGELFF
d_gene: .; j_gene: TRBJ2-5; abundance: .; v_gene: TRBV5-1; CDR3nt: TGCGCCAGCAGCTTCGGGGGACTCCACCAAGAGACCCAGTACTTC; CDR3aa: CASSFGGLHQETQYF
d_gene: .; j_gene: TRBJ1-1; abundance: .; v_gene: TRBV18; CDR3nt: TGTGCCAGCTCACTTCGGACGGGAAACACTGAAGCTTTCTTT; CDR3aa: CASSLRTGNTEAFF
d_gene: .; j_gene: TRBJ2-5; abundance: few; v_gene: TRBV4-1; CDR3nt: TGCGCCAGCAGCGGCGGGACGAGCGGGGAGACCCAGTACTTC; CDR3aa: CASSGGTSGETQYF
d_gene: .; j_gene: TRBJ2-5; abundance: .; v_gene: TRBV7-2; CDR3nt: TGTGCCAGCAGCTTAGAAGTGCGAGGGGGACAAGAGACCCAGTACTTC; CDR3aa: CASSLEVRGGQETQYF
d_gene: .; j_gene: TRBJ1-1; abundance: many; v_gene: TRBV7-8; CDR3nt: TGTGCCGGGAAACGCAGGGAGAACACTGAAGCTTTCTTT; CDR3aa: CAGKRRENTEAFF
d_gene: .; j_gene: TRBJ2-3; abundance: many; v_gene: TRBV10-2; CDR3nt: TGCGCCAGCGGCGGGCGCACAGATACGCAGTATTTT; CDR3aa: CASGGRTDTQYF
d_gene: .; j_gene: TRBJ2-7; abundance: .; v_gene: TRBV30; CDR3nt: TGTGCCTGGAGTGTACCCGCGATAGGCGAGCAGTACTTC; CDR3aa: CAWSVPAIGEQYF
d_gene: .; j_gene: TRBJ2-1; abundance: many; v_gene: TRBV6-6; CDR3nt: TGTGCCAGCTGCAGGGGCTCCTACAATGAGCAGTTCTTC; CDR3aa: CASCRGSYNEQFF
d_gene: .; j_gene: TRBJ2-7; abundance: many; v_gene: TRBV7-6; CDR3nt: TGTGCCAGCAGCTTAACCTTTGGAGACGAGCAGTACTTC; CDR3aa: CASSLTFGDEQYF
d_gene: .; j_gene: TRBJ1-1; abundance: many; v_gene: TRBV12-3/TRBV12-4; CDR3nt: TGTGCCAGCCGTCGGGGGAACACTGAAGCTTTCTTT; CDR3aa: CASRRGNTEAFF